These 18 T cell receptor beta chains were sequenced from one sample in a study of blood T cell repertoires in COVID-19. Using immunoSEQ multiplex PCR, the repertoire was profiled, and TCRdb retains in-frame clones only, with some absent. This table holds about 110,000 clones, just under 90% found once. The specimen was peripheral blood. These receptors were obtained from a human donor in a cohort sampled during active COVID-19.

The CDR3 DNA reads TGTGCCAGTAGTATAGGGCAGTATCCTAACTATGGCTACACCTTC. It translates to CASSIGQYPNYGYTF. The chain combines TRBV19 with TRBJ1-2; D unclear. V was cut by 1 base and J by 0 bases, with 9 bases left in between. The CDR3 consists of 15 residues. CDR1 and CDR2 (germline): LNHDA, SQIVND (reference sequence).

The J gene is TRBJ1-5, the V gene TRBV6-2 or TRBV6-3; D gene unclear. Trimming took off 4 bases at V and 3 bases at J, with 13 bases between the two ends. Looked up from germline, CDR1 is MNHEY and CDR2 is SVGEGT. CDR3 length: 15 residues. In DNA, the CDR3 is TGTGCCAGCAGTTCCGGGAAAGGACCCAATCAGCCCCAGCATTTT. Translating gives CASSSGKGPNQPQHF.

The CDR3 sequence is CASSRDRVREQFF. CDR3 bases: TGTGCCAGCAGCCGGGACAGGGTTCGTGAGCAGTTCTTC. The rearrangement uses TRBV6-5 and TRBJ2-1, with 9 bases fitting TRBD1. The CDR3 covers 13 residues. CDR1 is MNHEY, CDR2 SVGAGI, per germline. V was pared by 6 bases and J by 9 bases, with 6 bases of the junction left unmatched.

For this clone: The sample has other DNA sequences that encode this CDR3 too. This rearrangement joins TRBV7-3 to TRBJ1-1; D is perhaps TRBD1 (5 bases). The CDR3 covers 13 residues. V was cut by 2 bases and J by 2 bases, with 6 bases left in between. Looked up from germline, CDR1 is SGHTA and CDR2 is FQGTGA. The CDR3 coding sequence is TGTGCCAGCAGCTTAGACAGAAACACTGAAGCTTTCTTT. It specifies CASSLDRNTEAFF.

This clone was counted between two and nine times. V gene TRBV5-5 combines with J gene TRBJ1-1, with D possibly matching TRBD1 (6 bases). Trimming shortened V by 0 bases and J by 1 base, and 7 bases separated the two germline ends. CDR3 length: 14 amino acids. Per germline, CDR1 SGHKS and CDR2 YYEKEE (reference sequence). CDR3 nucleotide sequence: TGTGCCAGCAGCTTGGGACAGGCGAACACTGAAGCTTTCTTT. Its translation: CASSLGQANTEAFF.

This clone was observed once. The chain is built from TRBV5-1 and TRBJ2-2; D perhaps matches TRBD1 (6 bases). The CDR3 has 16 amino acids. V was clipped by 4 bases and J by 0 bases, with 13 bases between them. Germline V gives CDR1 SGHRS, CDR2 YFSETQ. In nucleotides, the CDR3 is TGCGCCAGCAGCCCGCGGACAGTCGCGAACACCGGGGAGCTGTTTTTT. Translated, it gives CASSPRTVANTGELFF. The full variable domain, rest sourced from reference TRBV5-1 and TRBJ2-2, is KAGVTQTPRYLIKTRGQQVTLSCSPISGHRSVSWYQQTPGQGLQFLFEYFSETQRNKGNFPGRFSGRQFSNSRSEMNVSTLELGDSALYLCASSPRTVANTGELFFGEGSRLTVL.

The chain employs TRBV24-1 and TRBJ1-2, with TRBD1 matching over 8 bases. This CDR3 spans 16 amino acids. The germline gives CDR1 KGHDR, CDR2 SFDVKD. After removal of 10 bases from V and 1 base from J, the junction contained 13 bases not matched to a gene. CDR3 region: CATQSTGTGYNYGYTF. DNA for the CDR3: TGTGCCACACAATCCACCGGGACAGGATATAACTATGGCTACACCTTC.

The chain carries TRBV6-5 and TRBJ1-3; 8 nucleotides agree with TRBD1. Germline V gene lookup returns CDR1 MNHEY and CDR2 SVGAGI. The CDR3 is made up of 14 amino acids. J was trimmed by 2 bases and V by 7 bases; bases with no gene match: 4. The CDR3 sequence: CASMTQGAGNTIYF. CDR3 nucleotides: TGTGCCAGCATGACACAGGGGGCTGGAAACACCATATATTTT.

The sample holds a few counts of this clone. CDR3 amino acids: CASSQDVRGKAFF. Here the CDR3 DNA reads TGCGCCAGCAGCCAAGATGTCCGGGGAAAAGCTTTCTTT. The V gene is TRBV4-3, the J gene TRBJ1-1; D is ambiguous. The V gene's germline CDR1 is LGHNA and CDR2 YSLEER. There are 13 residues in the CDR3. V was shortened by 0 bases and J by 9 bases, with 11 bases between the two germline ends.

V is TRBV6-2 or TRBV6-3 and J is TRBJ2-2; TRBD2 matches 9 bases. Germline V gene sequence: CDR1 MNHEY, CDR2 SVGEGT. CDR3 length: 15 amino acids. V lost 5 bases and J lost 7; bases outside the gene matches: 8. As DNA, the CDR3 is TGTGCCAGCAGTCGGGTAGCGGGAGTTAACGGGGAGCTGTTTTTT. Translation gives CASSRVAGVNGELFF.

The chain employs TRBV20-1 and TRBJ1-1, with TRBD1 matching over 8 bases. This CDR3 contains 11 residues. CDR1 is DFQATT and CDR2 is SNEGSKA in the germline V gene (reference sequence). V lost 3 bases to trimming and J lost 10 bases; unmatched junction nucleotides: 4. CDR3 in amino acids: CSASRGTGAFF. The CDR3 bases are TGCAGTGCTAGCCGGGGGACAGGAGCTTTCTTT.

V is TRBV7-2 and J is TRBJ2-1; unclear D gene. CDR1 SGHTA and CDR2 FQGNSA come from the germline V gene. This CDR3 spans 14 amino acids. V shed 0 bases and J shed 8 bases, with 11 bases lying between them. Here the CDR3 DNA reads TGTGCCAGCAGCTTAGCCATCGGCCTAGATGAGCAGTTCTTC. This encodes CASSLAIGLDEQFF.

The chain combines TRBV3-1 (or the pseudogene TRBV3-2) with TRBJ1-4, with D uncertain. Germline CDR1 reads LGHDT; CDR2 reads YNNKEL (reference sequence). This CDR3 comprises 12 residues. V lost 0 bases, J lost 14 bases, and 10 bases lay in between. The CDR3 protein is CASSQEVQTLFF. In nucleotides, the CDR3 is TGTGCCAGCAGCCAAGAGGTACAGACGCTGTTTTTT.

The CDR3 region is CAISEYRAGQYF. DNA of the CDR3: TGTGCCATCAGTGAGTACAGGGCCGGGCAGTACTTC. The chain has TRBV10-3 and TRBJ2-7; weak D call: TRBD1 (6 bases). V lost 1 base and J 9 bases, leaving 10 bases between the germline ends. The CDR3 length is 12 residues. Germline V gene sequence: CDR1 ENHRY, CDR2 SYGVKD.

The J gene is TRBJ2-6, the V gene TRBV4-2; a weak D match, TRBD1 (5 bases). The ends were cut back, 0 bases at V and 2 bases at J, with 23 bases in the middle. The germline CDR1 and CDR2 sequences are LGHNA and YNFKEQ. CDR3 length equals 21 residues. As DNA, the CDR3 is TGTGCCAGCAGCCAAGATTCGTGGGCAGGGTTATCGACCGCTGGGGCCAACGTCCTGACTTTC. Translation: CASSQDSWAGLSTAGANVLTF.

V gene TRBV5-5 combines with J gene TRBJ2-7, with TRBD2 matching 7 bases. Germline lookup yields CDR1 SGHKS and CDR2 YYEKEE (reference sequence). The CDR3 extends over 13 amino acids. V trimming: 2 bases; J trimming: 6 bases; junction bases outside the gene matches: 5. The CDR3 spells CASSFVGGGEQYF. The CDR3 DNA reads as TGTGCCAGCAGCTTTGTTGGCGGGGGCGAGCAGTACTTC.

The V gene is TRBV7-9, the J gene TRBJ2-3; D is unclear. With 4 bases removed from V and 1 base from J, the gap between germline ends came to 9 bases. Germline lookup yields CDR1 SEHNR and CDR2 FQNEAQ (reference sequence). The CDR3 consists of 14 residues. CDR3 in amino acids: CASSSASGTDTQYF. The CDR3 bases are TGTGCCAGCAGCTCAGCCTCGGGCACAGATACGCAGTATTTT.

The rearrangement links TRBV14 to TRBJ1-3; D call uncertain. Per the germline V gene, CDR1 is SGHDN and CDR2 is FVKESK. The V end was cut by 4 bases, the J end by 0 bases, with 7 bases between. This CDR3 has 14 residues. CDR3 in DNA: TGTGCCAGCAGCCTTGTTAACTCTGGAAACACCATATATTTT. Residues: CASSLVNSGNTIYF. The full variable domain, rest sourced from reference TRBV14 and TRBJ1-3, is EAGVTQFPSHSVIEKGQTVTLRCDPISGHDNLYWYRRVMGKEIKFLLHFVKESKQDESGMPNNRFLAERTGGTYSTLKVQPAELEDSGVYFCASSLVNSGNTIYFGEGSWLTVV.